The entry below gives a single TCR beta chain sequence along with its context. Antigen specificity is unknown. The data stem from a study of shared clonotypes between healthy human individuals. Trimming cost V 10 bases and J 0 bases; bases outside gene matches: 5. Germline CDR1 and CDR2: MNHNS and SASEGT. The CDR3 is 13 residues long. Study-wide results and limits: Naive CD4 clonotypes overlapped across a handful of donors at 4.5% to 5.5%. The four-donor shared clonotypes exceeded non-shared clonotypes in generation probability, with non-shared ones scoring lower.

Libraries were prepared by immunoSEQ multiplex PCR; TCRdb keeps only in-frame clonotypes and omits some of them. The sample shows some 1,100,000 clones, approximately 80% of them seen only once. V and J are TRBV6-1 and TRBJ2-5; TRBD1 matches 7 bases. The specimen sequenced was memory CD4+ T cells from PBMCs. Subset indicated: CD45RA-negative fraction. This TCR derives from a man in his late teens or twenties in good health. Some clones in this sample may be carry-over from other donors' samples. CDR3 nucleotide sequence: TGTGCCATCAGCGGACAGGACCAAGAGACCCAGTACTTC. Its translation: CAISGQDQETQYF.